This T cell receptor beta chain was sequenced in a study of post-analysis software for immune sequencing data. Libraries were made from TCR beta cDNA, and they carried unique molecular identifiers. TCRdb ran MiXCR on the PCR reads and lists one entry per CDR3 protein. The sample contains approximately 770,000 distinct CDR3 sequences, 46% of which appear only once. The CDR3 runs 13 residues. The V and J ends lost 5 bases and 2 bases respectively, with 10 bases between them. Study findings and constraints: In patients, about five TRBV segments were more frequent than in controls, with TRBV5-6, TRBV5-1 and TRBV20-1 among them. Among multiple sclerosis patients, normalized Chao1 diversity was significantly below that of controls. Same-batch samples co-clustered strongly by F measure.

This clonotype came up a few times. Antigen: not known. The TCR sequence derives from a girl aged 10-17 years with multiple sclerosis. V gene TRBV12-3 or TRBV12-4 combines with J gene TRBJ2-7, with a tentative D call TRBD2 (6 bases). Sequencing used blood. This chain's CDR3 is CASSAGLAYEQYF. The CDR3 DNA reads TGTGCCAGCAGTGCGGGACTTGCCTACGAGCAGTACTTC.